This T cell receptor (beta chain) comes out of a study of beta chain features in type 1 diabetes. Findings and caveats of the study: Among all four CD4+ subsets, Type 1 diabetes patients had TCRB CDR3s that were moderately but significantly shorter.

A heparinised blood draw that averaged around 110 mL was obtained once from each donor. Sorting with CD45RO/CCR7/CD25/CD127/CD95/CD27 yielded naive, central memory, regulatory and stem-like memory CD4+ cells. Reverse transcribing all isolated RNA meant expressed TCRB transcripts were sequenced. The assay was immunoSEQ multiplex PCR, and TCRdb's table has in-frame clones only and misses some. Found here are roughly 730,000 clones, roughly 12% of them singletons; the top ten hold less than 0.025%. Only a few counts were recorded for this clone. The antigen is not known. The ends were cut back, 3 bases at V and 2 bases at J, with 13 bases in the middle. Germline loops: CDR1 LGHNA, CDR2 YNFKEQ. The CDR3 is 15 residues long.

The sample comprised naive CD4+ T cells from blood. This chain links TRBV4-2 with TRBJ1-2; D gene unclear. The source is a man aged 18 to 29 with type 1 diabetes. DNA for the CDR3: TGTGCCAGCAGCCACGCCGACGTAGAGAACTATGGCTACACCTTC. This encodes CASSHADVENYGYTF.